This TCR beta chain was retrieved from a study of blood T cell repertoires in COVID-19. The V gene's germline CDR1 is SGHRS and CDR2 YFSETQ. The CDR3 totals 16 residues. Trimming cost V 3 bases and J 4 bases; bases outside gene matches: 7. Assay: immunoSEQ multiplex PCR; the TCRdb copy retains only in-frame clones and omits some. The sample contains about 78,000 clones, over 70% of which appear only once. Material for sequencing was peripheral blood. This sequence joins TRBV5-1 and TRBJ2-3; 11 bases map to TRBD2. This TCR was sampled from a human donor in a cohort sampled during active COVID-19. The CDR3, as DNA: TGCGCCAGCAGCTCACTTAGCGGGGGGGCAGCAGATACGCAGTATTTT. Protein sequence: CASSSLSGGAADTQYF.